Listed here are 7 T cell receptor beta chains from one sample, sequenced in a study of T cell responses to AZD1222 COVID-19 vaccine. Clones were read by immunoSEQ multiplex PCR, and TCRdb kept only the in-frame ones, dropping some. The sample includes more than 150,000 clones, around 89% of them seen just once. This material consisted of peripheral blood, taken on day 0 of AZD1222 vaccination. These receptors originate from an adult in good health.

This chain uses TRBV11-3 with TRBJ1-2; no clear D. The V end was cut by 0 bases, the J end by 6 bases, with 11 bases between. This CDR3 has 14 residues. CDR1 is SGHNT, CDR2 YENEEA, per germline. CDR3 loop: CASSLDLRGNGYTF. The CDR3 nucleotides are TGTGCCAGCAGCTTAGATCTTCGCGGGAATGGCTACACCTTC.

The rearrangement uses TRBV27 and TRBJ1-6; 9 bases fit TRBD1. CDR1 and CDR2 (germline): MNHEY, SMNVEV (reference sequence). With V trimmed by 6 bases and J by 4 bases, 7 bases remained unmatched. The CDR3 spans 16 residues. The CDR3 nucleotides read TGTGCCAGCAGAACACAGGGGGCGCATTATAATTCACCCCTCCACTTT. Translation: CASRTQGAHYNSPLHF.

The chain has TRBV7-2 and TRBJ1-3; D not resolved. This CDR3 has 13 residues. Trimming pared 5 bases from V and 4 bases from J, leaving 9 bases between. In germline, CDR1 is SGHTA, CDR2 FQGNSA. The CDR3 loop reads CASSTNLGNTIYF. The CDR3 DNA reads as TGTGCCAGCAGCACGAACTTGGGAAACACCATATATTTT.

The rearrangement joins TRBV6-1 to TRBJ2-7; TRBD2 might be the D (6 bases). Trimming took off 0 bases at V and 2 bases at J, with 14 bases between the two ends. CDR3 length: 16 amino acids. The germline V gene has CDR1 MNHNS and CDR2 SASEGT. CDR3 DNA: TGTGCCAGCAGTGAAGCGGCTCGGGAGCCCGCCTACGAGCAGTACTTC. Its protein is CASSEAAREPAYEQYF.

The chain links TRBV15 to TRBJ1-2; D gene uncertain. The CDR3 is made up of 15 amino acids. Trimming took 1 base from V and 0 from J, leaving 9 bases between them. Germline V CDR1 and CDR2: LNHNV, YYDKDF (reference sequence). The CDR3 loop reads CATSRVIQSNYGYTF. CDR3 DNA sequence: TGTGCCACCAGCAGAGTAATACAGTCTAACTATGGCTACACCTTC.

The chain carries TRBV5-4 and TRBJ2-3, with TRBD2 matching 11 bases. The CDR3 is 19 residues long. The trim removed 0 bases at V and 0 bases at J, leaving 9 bases unmatched. The germline V gene encodes CDR1 SGHNT and CDR2 YYREEE (reference sequence). In DNA form, the CDR3 reads TGTGCCAGCAGCTTGGAAGGGCTAGCGGGAGGCTTTAGCACAGATACGCAGTATTTT. It encodes CASSLEGLAGGFSTDTQYF. The variable domain in full, completed from reference TRBV5-4 and TRBJ2-3, reads ETGVTQSPTHLIKTRGQQVTLRCSSQSGHNTVSWYQQALGQGPQFIFQYYREEENGRGNFPPRFSGLQFPNYSSELNVNALELDDSALYLCASSLEGLAGGFSTDTQYFGPGTRLTVL.

The CDR3 DNA follows: TGCGCCAGCAGCCAGGACAAGACTTATAGCAATCAGCCCCAGCATTTT. Its protein product is CASSQDKTYSNQPQHF. The chain couples TRBV10-2 to TRBJ1-5, with D maybe TRBD1 (5 bases). In germline, CDR1 is WSHSY, CDR2 SAAADI. The V gene lost 6 bases and the J gene lost 0 bases, with 15 bases spanning the gap. The CDR3 runs 16 residues.